These 30 T cell receptor beta chains originate from one sample sequenced in a study of Graves' ophthalmopathy and Graves' hyperthyroidism. CDR3 regions of TCR beta were amplified from RNA transcripts. Amplification began with first-round RT-PCR using HTBI primers, then second-round multiplex PCR was performed. TCRdb re-analysed the multiplex PCR reads in MiXCR, keeping a single row per CDR3 protein. Among some 150,000 distinct CDR3 sequences listed, about two fifths were seen once. Sample: peripheral blood. All receptors derive from a young man with Graves' ophthalmopathy.

This rearrangement joins TRBV12-3 or TRBV12-4 to TRBJ2-2; TRBD1 might be the D (6 bases). Trimming cost V 8 bases and J 2 bases, with 18 bases left between them. The CDR3 contains 16 residues. This CDR3 is CASGPTGTSNTGELFF. The CDR3, as DNA: TGTGCCAGCGGACCAACCGGGACATCCAACACCGGGGAGCTGTTTTTT.

The chain joins TRBV27 to TRBJ2-2, with D tentatively TRBD2 (5 bases). The CDR3 runs to 16 residues. V was cut by 0 bases and J by 0 bases, with 8 bases left in between. CDR1 and CDR2 from the germline V gene are MNHEY and SMNVEV (reference sequence). The CDR3 bases are TGTGCCAGCAGTTTATCGAGCGGCGCGAACACCGGGGAGCTGTTTTTT. The encoded protein is CASSLSSGANTGELFF.

The chain combines TRBV20-1 with TRBJ1-1; maybe TRBD1 (5 bases). The V gene's germline CDR1 is DFQATT and CDR2 SNEGSKA (reference sequence). CDR3 size: 11 residues. The CDR3 DNA reads as TGCAGGGTTGACAGTAACACTGAAGCTTTCTTT. Protein product: CRVDSNTEAFF.

This clonotype occurred many times. The V gene is TRBV7-2, the J gene TRBJ1-2; tentatively, D is TRBD1 (6 bases). V was trimmed by 1 base and J by 3 bases, leaving 12 bases between them. Looked up from germline, CDR1 is SGHTA and CDR2 is FQGNSA. The CDR3 is 15 residues long. CDR3 protein: CASSLVQGKDYGYTF. In DNA, the CDR3 is TGTGCCAGCAGCTTAGTACAGGGAAAGGACTATGGCTACACCTTC.

This chain links TRBV11-1 with TRBJ2-7; D is perhaps TRBD1 (6 bases). V was shortened by 4 bases and J by 6 bases, with 25 bases between the two germline ends. The V gene's germline CDR1 is SGHAT and CDR2 FQDESV (reference sequence). This CDR3 region has 17 residues. In DNA, the CDR3 is TGTGCCAGCAGCTCTCGCTTCGGCCGGGACACCCCTGCCGAGCAGTACTTC. Translated: CASSSRFGRDTPAEQYF.

This clonotype was recorded at least ten times. The chain recombines TRBV28 with TRBJ1-1; TRBD1 matches at 8 bases. Looked up from germline, CDR1 is MDHEN and CDR2 is SYDVKM. CDR3 length: 14 amino acids. With V trimmed by 6 bases and J by 5 bases, 8 bases remained unmatched. The CDR3 DNA reads TGTGCCAGCAGCTCTCAGGGGGCAAGGACTGAAGCTTTCTTT. Protein: CASSSQGARTEAFF.

A note on this clonotype: At one end, the junction sequence differs from germline, possibly due to a read error. The V call is TRBV28, the J call TRBJ2-7; TRBD2 is a possible D gene (6 bases). The CDR3 loop spans 13 amino acids. Germline CDR1 is MDHEN and CDR2 is SYDVKM. CDR3 in amino acids: CASSHGGGYEQYF. CDR3 nucleotide sequence: TGCGCCAGCAGCCACGGGGGTGGGTACGAGCAGTACTTC.

The chain employs TRBV6-2 or TRBV6-3 and TRBJ2-7; D gene unclear. V was pared by 4 bases and J by 1 base, with 11 bases between. Germline values: CDR1 MNHEY, CDR2 SVGEGT. CDR3 length: 14 amino acids. The CDR3 here is CASSLRSASYEQYF. The CDR3 DNA reads as TGTGCCAGCAGTTTGAGGTCAGCGTCCTACGAGCAGTACTTC.

This clonotype was observed at least ten times. This sequence joins TRBV6-2 or TRBV6-3 and TRBJ1-2; no clear D gene. The V end lost 2 bases, the J end lost 0 bases, and 7 bases lay between the germline ends. Looked up from germline, CDR1 is MNHEY and CDR2 is SVGEGT. The CDR3 totals 14 residues. CDR3 amino acids: CASSYPASNYGYTF. Written as DNA, the CDR3 is TGTGCCAGCAGTTACCCAGCCTCTAACTATGGCTACACCTTC.

This clonotype was detected ten times or more. The chain employs TRBV30 and TRBJ2-5, with D tentatively TRBD2 (6 bases). From germline, CDR1 is GTSNPN and CDR2 SVGIG (reference sequence). Trimming pared 2 bases from V and 5 bases from J, leaving 18 bases between. This CDR3 comprises 15 residues. In nucleotides, the CDR3 is TGTGCCTGGAGTCAAGCGGGCGGGTCGCGGGAGACCCAGTACTTC. Translation: CAWSQAGGSRETQYF.

There are many counts of this clonotype. This chain joins TRBV12-3 or TRBV12-4 and TRBJ2-7; 8 bases align to TRBD2. The junction had 10 bases not matched to a gene; V was cut back by 7 bases and J by 5 bases. The CDR3 is 14 residues long. The chain's CDR3 is CASTPSQRGNEQYF. The CDR3 nucleotides are TGTGCCAGCACCCCAAGCCAGCGGGGGAACGAGCAGTACTTC.

The V call is TRBV6-2 or TRBV6-3, the J call TRBJ2-5; no definite D call. V was shortened by 6 bases and J by 0 bases, with 8 bases between the two germline ends. Germline CDR1 is MNHEY and CDR2 is SVGEGT. There are 13 residues in the CDR3. The CDR3 DNA sequence: TGTGCCAGCAGCTCCGACAACCAAGAGACCCAGTACTTC. It encodes CASSSDNQETQYF.

The chain combines TRBV12-3 or TRBV12-4 with TRBJ1-2; 9 bases agree with TRBD1. There are 14 residues in the CDR3. V trimming: 6 bases; J trimming: 8 bases; junction bases outside the gene matches: 10. The CDR3 loop reads CASSRTWTGDGYTF. CDR3 coding DNA: TGTGCCAGCAGCCGAACCTGGACAGGGGACGGCTACACCTTC.

The chain combines TRBV28 with TRBJ1-1, with 8 bases fitting TRBD1. The CDR3 totals 13 residues. V dropped 5 bases and J dropped 8; count of bases not matched to a gene: 7. Looked up from germline, CDR1 is MDHEN and CDR2 is SYDVKM. This chain's CDR3 is CASSHRDRTEAFF. In DNA, the CDR3 is TGTGCCAGCAGTCACCGGGACAGGACCGAAGCTTTCTTT.

There are many counts of this clonotype. V gene TRBV12-3 or TRBV12-4 combines with J gene TRBJ2-7; 8 nucleotides match TRBD2. V was clipped by 6 bases and J by 2 bases; unmatched bases: 6. This CDR3 contains 14 residues. The CDR3 is CASSPGGRTYEQYF. The CDR3, as DNA: TGTGCCAGCAGCCCGGGGGGGAGGACCTACGAGCAGTACTTC.

This clonotype showed up many times. The rearrangement joins TRBV28 to TRBJ2-7, with 7 bases lining up with TRBD1. Germline V gives CDR1 MDHEN, CDR2 SYDVKM. V shed 4 bases and J 0 bases; nucleotides not matched to a gene: 6. The CDR3 runs 15 residues. CDR3 residues: CASSWDSLDSYEQYF. Here the CDR3 DNA reads TGTGCCAGCAGTTGGGACAGCCTCGACTCCTACGAGCAGTACTTC.

This clonotype was detected many times. V gene TRBV7-9 combines with J gene TRBJ2-7; D not certain. Looked up from germline, CDR1 is SEHNR and CDR2 is FQNEAQ (reference sequence). The length of the CDR3 is 12 residues. V was trimmed by 0 bases and J by 6 bases, leaving 6 bases between them. The CDR3 sequence: CASSLAPREQYF. In DNA form, the CDR3 reads TGTGCCAGCAGCTTAGCCCCTCGCGAGCAGTACTTC.

The sample holds many counts of this clonotype. This may stem from a read error, because a much larger clone lies one nucleotide away. The chain has TRBV19 and TRBJ2-2; 7 bases align to TRBD1. The CDR3 loop spans 11 amino acids. The germline gives CDR1 LNHDA, CDR2 SQIVND (reference sequence). This chain's CDR3 is CVSQGAGELFF. CDR3 in DNA: TGTGTCAGTCAGGGGGCCGGGGAGCTGTTTTTT.

The chain joins TRBV7-9 to TRBJ1-6, with no clear D. The CDR3 is made up of 14 amino acids. V lost 9 bases to trimming and J lost 0 bases, with 9 bases between them. Looked up from germline, CDR1 is SEHNR and CDR2 is FQNEAQ (reference sequence). Here the CDR3 DNA reads TGTGCCAGTCGAACCACCTCCTATAATTCACCCCTCCACTTT. Translation gives CASRTTSYNSPLHF.

The gene calls are TRBV28 and TRBJ1-1; no clear D gene. Germline CDR1 is MDHEN and CDR2 is SYDVKM. The CDR3 spans 11 residues. Trimming took off 8 bases at V and 2 bases at J, with 6 bases between the two ends. The CDR3 loop reads CASGINTEAFF. CDR3 coding DNA: TGTGCCAGCGGCATAAACACTGAAGCTTTCTTT.

This clonotype was observed many times. The chain couples TRBV4-1 to TRBJ1-1; D call uncertain. The CDR3 is 13 amino acids. Germline V CDR1 and CDR2: MGHRA, YSYEKL. V lost 3 bases and J lost 3, with 8 bases in between. CDR3 in DNA: TGCGCCAGCAGCCAGGTCGATGACACTGAAGCTTTCTTT. It encodes CASSQVDDTEAFF.

This clonotype was picked up one time. The chain uses TRBV12-3 or TRBV12-4 and TRBJ2-7; 7 bases are shared with TRBD1. The CDR3 is 14 residues long. Germline trimming cut 5 bases from V and 3 bases from J; bases unmatched to any gene: 7. DNA for the CDR3: TGTGCCAGCAGTCCACCGACAGGGTTCTACGAGCAGTACTTC. Its translation: CASSPPTGFYEQYF.

This clonotype was counted ten times or more. This chain links TRBV10-3 with TRBJ2-2, with D perhaps TRBD2 (5 bases). V lost 4 bases, J lost 5 bases, and 8 bases lay in between. Germline V gives CDR1 ENHRY, CDR2 SYGVKD. The CDR3 contains 13 residues. CDR3 coding DNA: TGTGCCATCAGTGCGAGGGATACCGGGGAGCTGTTTTTT. Protein product: CAISARDTGELFF.

The chain carries TRBV20-1 and TRBJ2-5, with D unresolved. V gave up 5 bases and J gave up 0 bases, with 7 bases separating them. Per germline, CDR1 DFQATT and CDR2 SNEGSKA (reference sequence). The length of the CDR3 is 12 residues. The CDR3 is CSARIYQETQYF. The CDR3 nucleotides read TGCAGTGCTCGAATTTACCAAGAGACCCAGTACTTC.

This clonotype was observed many times. The chain is built from TRBV7-8 and TRBJ2-7, with 13 nucleotides matching TRBD2. V lost 3 bases, J lost 2 bases, and 4 bases stayed unmatched. The CDR3 is 16 amino acids. Looked up from germline, CDR1 is SGHVS and CDR2 is FQNEAQ. In DNA, the CDR3 is TGTGCCAGCAGCTTGGGACTAGCGGGAAACACCTACGAGCAGTACTTC. This codes for CASSLGLAGNTYEQYF.

The chain links TRBV12-3 or TRBV12-4 to TRBJ1-1, with D unclear. CDR3 length equals 14 residues. With 3 bases removed from V and 1 base from J, the gap between germline ends came to 9 bases. In DNA, the CDR3 is TGTGCCAGCAGTTTTGAAATCGAGAACACTGAAGCTTTCTTT. Translated: CASSFEIENTEAFF.

The V and J genes are TRBV6-2 or TRBV6-3 and TRBJ2-5; 7 nucleotides line up with TRBD2. The CDR3 sequence is 15 residues long. Germline CDR1 reads MNHEY; CDR2 reads SVGEGT. The ends lost 2 bases at V and 4 bases at J; junction bases unmatched: 7. The CDR3 loop reads CASSYRASGGETQYF. The CDR3 nucleotides read TGTGCCAGCAGTTACCGCGCTAGCGGAGGAGAGACCCAGTACTTC.

This sequence joins TRBV28 and TRBJ2-7; D may be TRBD1 or TRBD2 (5 bases each). Per germline, CDR1 MDHEN and CDR2 SYDVKM. The CDR3 runs to 13 residues. V was cut by 4 bases and J by 3 bases, with 10 bases left in between. CDR3 protein: CASSSRGLYEQYF. Here the CDR3 DNA reads TGTGCCAGCAGTTCCCGGGGCCTCTACGAGCAGTACTTC.

There are many counts of this clonotype. The V gene is TRBV6-5, the J gene TRBJ2-2; no reliable D call. CDR1 is MNHEY, CDR2 SVGAGI, per germline. Trimming removed 2 bases from V and 4 bases from J, with 8 bases in between. The CDR3 length is 14 residues. The CDR3 DNA reads as TGTGCCAGCAGTTACGGTGATAGCACCGGGGAGCTGTTTTTT. It codes for CASSYGDSTGELFF.

This clonotype showed up many times. This rearrangement joins TRBV24-1 to TRBJ2-5, with TRBD2 as a possible D gene (5 bases). This CDR3 comprises 12 residues. The germline V and J ends were trimmed by 2 bases and 5 bases, with 5 bases remaining between them. CDR1 and CDR2 (germline): KGHDR, SFDVKD. The CDR3 is CATSDWEETQYF. CDR3 in DNA: TGTGCCACCAGTGATTGGGAGGAGACCCAGTACTTC.